This T cell receptor beta chain originates from a study of CD4+ T cells in melanoma. Repertoires were generated with immunoSEQ multiplex PCR, while TCRdb's copy carries only in-frame clones and drops some. The table lists about 140,000 clones, 80% to 95% of them singletons. The germline V and J ends were trimmed by 0 bases and 8 bases, with 13 bases remaining between them. Looked up from germline, CDR1 is SGHRS and CDR2 is YFSETQ. This CDR3 is built from 14 residues. As concerns this clone: As yet, its antigen is unknown.

Study conclusions and caveats: Neoantigen-specific CD4+ T cells in melanoma reportedly had diverse differentiation states. A reported correlation linked neoantigen-specific CD4+ T cells to CD8+, macrophage and B cell function.

The chain recombines TRBV5-1 with TRBJ2-3, with a tentative D call TRBD2 (6 bases). The receptor was isolated from a human donor with melanoma. This CDR3 reads CASSLDTQGGTQYF. CDR3 in DNA: TGCGCCAGCAGCTTGGACACCCAGGGAGGTACGCAGTATTTT.